This TCR beta chain comes out of a study of blood T cell repertoires in COVID-19. The data were produced by immunoSEQ multiplex PCR, yet TCRdb's version contains in-frame clones alone and is incomplete. The sample consists of a few hundred thousand clones, 75% to 90% of them appearing once. The CDR3 covers 15 residues. Germline V CDR1 and CDR2: MDHEN, SYDVKM. With 2 bases clipped from V and 9 bases from J, the junction kept 7 bases outside the gene matches. This receptor was identified in a man between 18 and 35 years old who had recovered from COVID-19. Sequencing input: PBMCs or T cells enriched from blood (not recorded which). This rearrangement joins TRBV28 to TRBJ1-6; 7 bases align to TRBD1. Here the CDR3 reads CASSLVAQGGSPLHF. The CDR3 coding sequence is TGTGCCAGCAGTTTAGTAGCCCAGGGGGGTTCACCCCTCCACTTT. Drawing the rest from reference TRBV28 and TRBJ1-6, the complete variable domain is DVKVTQSSRYLVKRTGEKVFLECVQDMDHENMFWYRQDPGLGLRLIYFSYDVKMKEKGDIPEGYSVSREKKERFSLILESASTNQTSMYLCASSLVAQGGSPLHFGNGTRLTVT.